This record covers a single T cell receptor (beta chain). Its antigen is not identified. Here immunoSEQ multiplex PCR was the method, and the copy in TCRdb shows in-frame clones only, minus some. The sample holds 84,000 or so clones, about 85% seen once. V lost 1 base to trimming and J lost 8 bases; unmatched junction nucleotides: 7. CDR1 and CDR2 from the germline V gene are SQVTM and ANQGSEA. The CDR3 spans 13 residues. The record originates from a study of T cell responses to AZD1222 COVID-19 vaccine. About the study: The study pooled second doses at about 4 or about 12 weeks. The study, taken as a whole, reports: As reported, nearly half of all spike-specific TCRs target variant regions that are unmutated.

V gene TRBV29-1 combines with J gene TRBJ1-2; 7 bases agree with TRBD1. This specimen was peripheral blood, taken on day 0 of AZD1222 vaccination. This TCR was recovered from an adult in good health. The CDR3 protein is CSVEGQGGVGYTF. The CDR3 DNA reads as TGCAGCGTTGAAGGACAGGGAGGAGTAGGCTACACCTTC.